This T cell receptor (beta chain) was sequenced for a study of PD-L1 blockade in urothelial cancer. Time point given: peripheral blood 6 weeks after treatment start. The method was immunoSEQ multiplex PCR; TCRdb's version includes in-frame clones alone and lacks a portion of them. Of about 19,000 clones listed, approximately 82% are singletons. Germline CDR1 is SNHLY and CDR2 is FYNNEI. This CDR3 contains 13 residues. This TCR came from a man aged 50-59 years with urothelial cancer. The chain couples TRBV2 to TRBJ2-7; 10 nucleotides agree with TRBD2. The specimen was PBMCs, collected around atezolizumab (anti-PD-L1) treatment. The CDR3 protein is CASSEERGGRHGV. The CDR3 DNA reads as TGTGCCAGCAGTGAAGAGCGGGGGGGAAGGCACGGGGTC.